The 17 T cell receptor beta chains below all came from one sample that was sequenced in a study of identical twins' blood T cells (dated by TCRdb to the early 2010s). Receptor amplification or capture employed 5' RACE. The run used an Illumina Genome Analyzer IIx. TCRdb reprocessed the public reads (quality trimming at Q25 with fastp, clone calling with MiXCR) and kept in-frame beta chains. Each CDR3 protein appears once, grouped with its most common genes and DNA. The sample yields about 370,000 distinct CDR3 sequences; roughly 31% were counted once. The top ten constitute 6.1% of the sample. Sequences were obtained from PBMCs. These receptors originate from a woman aged 18-49 years in good health.

The chain recombines TRBV7-2 with TRBJ1-2, with D unresolved. CDR1 and CDR2 (germline): SGHTA, FQGNSA. The length of the CDR3 is 14 residues. V gave up 1 base and J gave up 4 bases, with 10 bases separating them. CDR3 in DNA: TGTGCCAGCAGCTTAGAAATACCTGGCTATGGCTACACCTTC. Translation gives CASSLEIPGYGYTF. The variable domain in full, completed from reference TRBV7-2 and TRBJ1-2, reads GAGVSQSPSNKVTEKGKDVELRCDPISGHTALYWYRQSLGQGLEFLIYFQGNSAPDKSGLPSDRFSAERTGGSVSTLTIQRTQQEDSAVYLCASSLEIPGYGYTFGSGTRLTVV.

The rearrangement joins TRBV19 to TRBJ2-5; D remains unclear. CDR1 and CDR2 (germline): LNHDA, SQIVND (reference sequence). Trimming took off 5 bases at V and 4 bases at J, with 8 bases between the two ends. This CDR3 contains 12 residues. The CDR3 spells CASSPSSETQYF. DNA for the CDR3: TGTGCCAGTAGTCCCTCCTCAGAGACCCAGTACTTC.

V is TRBV7-9 and J is TRBJ1-5; D call uncertain. Germline-derived CDR1 and CDR2 are SEHNR and FQNEAQ (reference sequence). The CDR3 totals 13 residues. Trimming pared 0 bases from V and 9 bases from J, leaving 9 bases between. CDR3 protein: CASSLADGRPQHF. The CDR3 DNA follows: TGTGCCAGCAGCTTAGCGGATGGTAGGCCCCAGCATTTT. The full variable domain, in which reference TRBV7-9 and TRBJ1-5 provide the parts outside the CDR3, is DTGVSQNPRHKITKRGQNVTFRCDPISEHNRLYWYRQTLGQGPEFLTYFQNEAQLEKSRLLSDRFSAERPKGSFSTLEIQRTEQGDSAMYLCASSLADGRPQHFGDGTRLSIL.

The V and J genes are TRBV20-1 and TRBJ1-1; no definite D call. Germline CDR1 DFQATT, CDR2 SNEGSKA (reference sequence). V was pared by 5 bases and J by 8 bases, with 18 bases between. The CDR3 has 13 amino acids. CDR3 nucleotides: TGCAGTGCTGCTAACACCGCGGAGTCGGAAGCTTTCTTT. This translates into CSAANTAESEAFF.

The DNA of the CDR3 is TGTGCCAGCAGCCTGGGGGCGGCTGAAGCTTTCTTT. Encoded protein: CASSLGAAEAFF. The chain is built from TRBV7-9 and TRBJ1-1, with D maybe TRBD1 (6 bases). The length of the CDR3 is 12 residues. The germline V gene has CDR1 SEHNR and CDR2 FQNEAQ (reference sequence). With 5 bases removed from V and 6 bases from J, the gap between germline ends came to 10 bases.

The V call is TRBV10-3, the J call TRBJ2-7; D gene unclear. V was trimmed by 6 bases and J by 6 bases, leaving 18 bases between them. Germline lookup yields CDR1 ENHRY and CDR2 SYGVKD. The CDR3 is 14 residues long. In DNA form, the CDR3 reads TGTGCCATCAGCTCACTTACCGCCGGCGGCGAGCAGTACTTC. Protein: CAISSLTAGGEQYF.

This clonotype showed up many times. The rearrangement links TRBV19 to TRBJ1-3; no clear D gene. The CDR3 is made up of 13 amino acids. The V end lost 6 bases, the J end lost 0 bases, and 6 bases lay between the germline ends. The germline CDR1 and CDR2 sequences are LNHDA and SQIVND (reference sequence). The CDR3 sequence: CASSPSSGNTIYF. The CDR3 DNA reads as TGTGCCAGTAGCCCTAGCTCTGGAAACACCATATATTTT.

This clonotype showed up many times. The chain is built from TRBV12-3 or TRBV12-4 and TRBJ2-1; TRBD1 is a possible D gene (6 bases). The V and J ends lost 4 bases and 0 bases respectively, with 16 bases between them. The CDR3 length is 17 residues. CDR3 protein: CASSSITGISSYNEQFF. CDR3 bases: TGTGCCAGCAGTTCTATAACAGGGATCAGCTCCTACAATGAGCAGTTCTTC.

This clonotype was detected ten times or more. The chain has TRBV20-1 and TRBJ1-2, with no clear D. In germline, CDR1 is DFQATT, CDR2 SNEGSKA (reference sequence). The CDR3 consists of 12 residues. Trimming cost V 5 bases and J 3 bases, with 10 bases left between them. This CDR3 reads CSAPDVYYGYTF. CDR3 DNA: TGCAGTGCTCCGGACGTCTACTATGGCTACACCTTC.

CDR3 DNA sequence: TGCAGCGTGCCGGTAGCTCCGAACACTGAAGCTTTCTTT. The encoded protein is CSVPVAPNTEAFF. This chain uses TRBV29-1 with TRBJ1-1; D remains ambiguous. V was pared by 6 bases and J by 1 base, with 12 bases between. Germline values: CDR1 SQVTM, CDR2 ANQGSEA. This CDR3 comprises 13 residues.

In regard to this clonotype: Germline and junction disagree at one end, which may indicate a read error. The genes are TRBV5-1 and TRBJ2-3; D is ambiguous. Germline values: CDR1 SGHRS, CDR2 YFSETQ. The CDR3 has 14 residues. CDR3 nucleotide sequence: TGCGCCAGCGGCTTGGAAGGTAGAGCGGATACGCAGTATTTT. This sequence encodes CASGLEGRADTQYF.

This clonotype was seen a handful of times. This chain uses TRBV20-1 with TRBJ2-1; D might be TRBD2 (5 bases). V shed 2 bases and J shed 7 bases, with 12 bases lying between them. Germline V gene data show CDR1 as DFQATT and CDR2 as SNEGSKA (reference sequence). The CDR3 is 13 residues long. CDR3 loop: CSARTSLVNEQFF. In DNA, the CDR3 is TGCAGTGCTAGAACTAGTTTGGTTAATGAGCAGTTCTTC.

This clonotype has more than one count but fewer than ten. This chain joins TRBV7-2 and TRBJ2-6, with D unclear. Germline CDR1 SGHTA, CDR2 FQGNSA. The CDR3 runs to 13 residues. With 3 bases removed from V and 3 bases from J, the gap between germline ends came to 3 bases. CDR3 bases: TGTGCCAGCAGCTTTTTTGGGGCCAACGTCCTGACTTTC. Its translation: CASSFFGANVLTF.

This rearrangement joins TRBV27 to TRBJ2-3, with TRBD2 as a possible D gene (6 bases). With 6 bases removed from V and 0 bases from J, the gap between germline ends came to 7 bases. This CDR3 spans 13 amino acids. Germline V CDR1 and CDR2: MNHEY, SMNVEV (reference sequence). Here the CDR3 reads CASRGTSTDTQYF. The CDR3, as DNA: TGTGCCAGCAGAGGGACTAGCACAGATACGCAGTATTTT.

A few counts support this clonotype. The genes are TRBV5-5 and TRBJ2-3, with 7 nucleotides matching TRBD2. CDR1 and CDR2 from the germline V gene are SGHKS and YYEKEE (reference sequence). This CDR3 is built from 17 residues. Trimming removed 6 bases from V and 0 bases from J; junction bases left unmatched: 13. CDR3 in DNA: TGTGCCAGCACATTTTGGGGCCTAGCGGATAGCACAGATACGCAGTATTTT. Protein sequence: CASTFWGLADSTDTQYF.

This clonotype was detected only once. This chain uses TRBV5-5 with TRBJ1-1; 7 bases agree with TRBD1. Germline CDR1 SGHKS, CDR2 YYEKEE (reference sequence). This CDR3 is built from 14 residues. V lost 4 bases to trimming and J lost 14 bases; unmatched junction nucleotides: 17. The CDR3 DNA reads TGTGCCAGCAGCCCCGGGACAGCGGTGGCCTTTGGGTTCTTT. The encoded protein is CASSPGTAVAFGFF.

This chain connects TRBV27 to TRBJ2-2, with a possible D match to TRBD2 (5 bases). Germline lookup yields CDR1 MNHEY and CDR2 SMNVEV (reference sequence). Trimming removed 3 bases at V and 5 bases at J, with 10 bases between. The CDR3 covers 14 residues. CDR3 nucleotide sequence: TGTGCCAGCAGTTTGAAACGGGGAACCGGGGAGCTGTTTTTT. Its protein is CASSLKRGTGELFF.